The 3 T cell receptor beta chains given below trace back to one sample, sequenced in a study of PD-L1 blockade in urothelial cancer. The data were produced by immunoSEQ multiplex PCR, yet TCRdb's version contains in-frame clones alone and is incomplete. The sample lists 70,000 or so clones, roughly 88% seen once, with around 4.8% in the top ten. Time point in this sample: pretreatment peripheral blood. The sample consisted of PBMCs, taken around atezolizumab (anti-PD-L1) treatment. The receptor set was obtained from a man in his 70s with urothelial cancer.

The chain is built from TRBV18 and TRBJ2-2; 11 bases are shared with TRBD1. Germline assignment: CDR1 KGHSH and CDR2 LQKENI. The CDR3 extends over 15 amino acids. V lost 3 bases, J lost 4 bases, and 1 base stayed unmatched. CDR3 in DNA: TGTGCCAGCTCACCCGGGACAGGGGGCACCGGGGAGCTGTTTTTT. As protein: CASSPGTGGTGELFF.

J is TRBJ2-1 and V is TRBV19; 9 nucleotides align to TRBD2. CDR1 LNHDA and CDR2 SQIVND come from the germline V gene (reference sequence). The V segment lost 5 bases and the J segment 6 bases; nucleotides outside the gene matches: 11. This CDR3 is 16 amino acids long. CDR3 bases: TGTGCCAGTAGTCCTCCGGGACTAGCAGTTTCCAATGAGCAGTTCTTC. Protein sequence: CASSPPGLAVSNEQFF.

The chain has TRBV6-1 and TRBJ1-1; D gene ambiguous. The V and J ends lost 7 bases and 11 bases respectively, with 20 bases between them. The CDR3 loop spans 13 amino acids. Germline V CDR1 and CDR2: MNHNS, SASEGT. The CDR3 DNA sequence: TGTGCCAGCATCCAAGCGCGGGCGATTGGTGCTTTCTTT. Amino acids: CASIQARAIGAFF.